This T cell receptor (beta chain) stems from a study of blood T cell repertoires in COVID-19. Germline V gene sequence: CDR1 MNHNY, CDR2 SVGAGI (reference sequence). Trimming shortened V by 4 bases and J by 8 bases, and 15 bases separated the two germline ends. This CDR3 has 14 residues. Sequenced by immunoSEQ multiplex PCR; TCRdb stores in-frame clones only, minus some. The data hold 250,000 to 350,000 clones, with 85% observed a single time. The source of this sequence is a woman aged 45-60 years with active or convalescent COVID-19. The chain has TRBV6-6 and TRBJ2-1; tentative D call: TRBD1 (6 bases). The sequenced sample consisted of peripheral blood. The CDR3 sequence is CASSWEQGQYEQFF. CDR3 in DNA: TGTGCCAGCAGTTGGGAACAGGGTCAATATGAGCAGTTCTTC.